This TCR beta chain comes out of a study of beta chain features in type 1 diabetes. Sorting of CD4+ naive, central memory, regulatory and stem cell-like memory cells was performed via CD45RO/CCR7/CD25/CD127/CD95/CD27. Sorted cells reached over 95% purity in every population. The CDR3 covers 14 residues. Trimming stripped 3 bases from V and 4 bases from J, with 11 bases between. Per germline, CDR1 KGHSH and CDR2 LQKENI. Findings of the study overall: There was a moderate but significant shortening of TCRB CDR3s in all four CD4+ subsets of Type 1 diabetes patients.

All of the isolated RNA was reverse transcribed, so expressed TCRB transcripts were sequenced. Profiling relied on immunoSEQ multiplex PCR, and the TCRdb table lists in-frame clones only, not all of them. Of around 600,000 clones in the sample, roughly 12% were seen once. This clone was detected only a few times. Its antigen is not known. The source material was naive CD4+ T cells from blood. The receptor comes from a man aged 25 to 45 with type 1 diabetes. This chain uses TRBV18 with TRBJ2-3, with a tentative D call TRBD1 (6 bases). CDR3 sequence (DNA): TGTGCCAGCTCACCGCCAGGGGTTGCAGATACGCAGTATTTT. It translates to CASSPPGVADTQYF.